The 22 T cell receptor beta chains below come from one sample, sequenced in a study of cytomegalovirus exposure and HLA in healthy donors. 60 Vbeta and 13 Jbeta primers were used in PCR. The assay was immunoSEQ multiplex PCR, and TCRdb's table has in-frame clones only and misses some. Here the sample spans roughly 160,000 clones, 79% being singletons. The sample comprised PBMCs. Receptors originate from a man in his forties in good health and CMV-seronegative.

The chain couples TRBV6-5 to TRBJ2-2; 9 bases are shared with TRBD1. V trimming: 6 bases; J trimming: 6 bases; junction bases outside the gene matches: 8. CDR1 is MNHEY, CDR2 SVGAGI, per germline. The CDR3 is 15 residues long. Here the CDR3 DNA reads TGTGCCAGCAGACCCCACAGGGGGCGCCCCGGGGAGCTGTTTTTT. This encodes CASRPHRGRPGELFF.

V and J are TRBV4-3 and TRBJ2-3; 7 bases are a match to TRBD2. There are 16 residues in the CDR3. Germline V lookup: CDR1 LGHNA, CDR2 YSLEER. V lost 1 base and J lost 7; bases outside the gene matches: 11. This CDR3 is CASSQAFGGSRNTQYF. CDR3 DNA: TGCGCCAGCAGCCAAGCTTTCGGCGGGAGTAGGAATACGCAGTATTTT.

The chain links TRBV28 to TRBJ1-6; TRBD1 might be the D (5 bases). CDR1 is MDHEN and CDR2 is SYDVKM in the germline V gene. V was cut by 3 bases and J by 5 bases, with 8 bases left in between. The CDR3 consists of 14 residues. CDR3 amino acids: CASSLGQHNSPLHF. CDR3 sequence (DNA): TGTGCCAGCAGTTTGGGGCAGCATAATTCACCCCTCCACTTT.

This clone was seen only once. V gene TRBV12-5 combines with J gene TRBJ2-5; tentative D call: TRBD2 (6 bases). The CDR3 covers 13 residues. Trimming left V 5 bases short and J 4 bases short, with 11 bases between. CDR1 and CDR2 (germline): LGHNT, FRNRAP. This chain's CDR3 is CASGPPGGETQYF. In DNA form, the CDR3 reads TGTGCTAGTGGTCCCCCCGGGGGAGAGACCCAGTACTTC. Drawing the rest from reference TRBV12-5 and TRBJ2-5, the complete variable domain is DARVTQTPRHKVTEMGQEVTMRCQPILGHNTVFWYRQTMMQGLELLAYFRNRAPLDDSGMPKDRFSAEMPDATLATLKIQPSEPRDSAVYFCASGPPGGETQYFGPGTRLLVL.

The V gene is TRBV6-1, the J gene TRBJ2-7, with 7 positions matching TRBD1. There are 15 residues in the CDR3. Looked up from germline, CDR1 is MNHNS and CDR2 is SASEGT. V shed 4 bases and J 9 bases; nucleotides not matched to a gene: 15. The CDR3 nucleotides read TGTGCCAGCAGTGTAGACAGGGAGAGGCGTTTAGGGCAGTACTTC. Translating gives CASSVDRERRLGQYF.

This sequence joins TRBV6-1 and TRBJ1-4; no firm D call. The CDR3 extends over 17 amino acids. Germline V gene sequence: CDR1 MNHNS, CDR2 SASEGT. The germline V and J ends were trimmed by 2 bases and 7 bases, with 20 bases remaining between them. CDR3 region: CASSESSRAARGEKLFF. The CDR3 bases are TGTGCCAGCAGTGAATCGTCCCGAGCGGCCCGGGGTGAAAAACTGTTTTTT.

The rearrangement joins TRBV10-3 to TRBJ2-7; TRBD2 is a possible D gene (6 bases). CDR3 size: 14 residues. Trimming stripped 9 bases from V and 1 base from J, with 16 bases between. CDR1 ENHRY and CDR2 SYGVKD come from the germline V gene. CDR3 amino acids: CAIGTSGRSYEQYF. For the CDR3, the DNA is TGTGCCATTGGAACTTCCGGGAGATCCTACGAGCAGTACTTC.

CDR3 loop: CASRPPGTGPNRLFF. DNA for the CDR3: TGTGCCAGCAGACCCCCCGGGACTGGACCGAATAGACTGTTTTTT. The chain couples TRBV25-1 to TRBJ1-4, with D perhaps TRBD1 (5 bases). The length of the CDR3 is 15 residues. Trimming took off 6 bases at V and 13 bases at J, with 24 bases between the two ends. Germline V gene lookup returns CDR1 MGHDK and CDR2 SYGVNS. The variable domain in full, with the rest retrieved from reference TRBV25-1 and TRBJ1-4, is EADIYQTPRYLVIGTGKKITLECSQTMGHDKMYWYQQDPGMELHLIHYSYGVNSTEKGDLSSESTVSRIRTEHFPLTLESARPSHTSQYLCASRPPGTGPNRLFFGSGTQLSVL.

CDR3 protein: CASSPQWAVAHGYTF. DNA of the CDR3: TGTGCCAGCAGTCCCCAGTGGGCCGTCGCCCATGGCTACACCTTC. The V call is TRBV5-8, the J call TRBJ1-2; the D is unclear. The CDR3 extends over 15 amino acids. Germline V gene sequence: CDR1 SGHTS, CDR2 YDEGEE. With 5 bases removed from V and 6 bases from J, the gap between germline ends came to 20 bases.

This sequence joins TRBV6-1 and TRBJ2-2; 10 bases fit TRBD2. The CDR3 spans 14 residues. From germline, CDR1 is MNHNS and CDR2 SASEGT. With 8 bases clipped from V and 3 bases from J, the junction kept 3 bases outside the gene matches. Here the CDR3 reads CASGTSVYTGELFF. As DNA, the CDR3 is TGTGCCAGCGGGACTAGCGTCTACACCGGGGAGCTGTTTTTT.

The genes are TRBV7-6 and TRBJ2-5; D unresolved. The germline V gene has CDR1 SGHVS and CDR2 FNYEAQ. Trimming removed 1 base at V and 1 base at J, with 7 bases between. The CDR3 totals 14 residues. Here the CDR3 reads CASSLVASQETQYF. The CDR3 bases are TGTGCCAGCAGCTTAGTGGCCAGCCAAGAGACCCAGTACTTC.

The gene calls are TRBV6-1 and TRBJ2-1, with TRBD2 identical over 12 bases. The CDR3 totals 16 residues. CDR1 is MNHNS and CDR2 is SASEGT in the germline V gene. V dropped 4 bases and J dropped 1; count of bases not matched to a gene: 2. CDR3 residues: CASSGTSGGSYNEQFF. The DNA of the CDR3 is TGTGCCAGCAGTGGAACTAGCGGGGGGTCCTACAATGAGCAGTTCTTC.

The chain employs TRBV28 and TRBJ1-2, with D hard to call. V shed 11 bases and J shed 0 bases, with 16 bases lying between them. CDR1 MDHEN and CDR2 SYDVKM come from the germline V gene. The CDR3 loop spans 14 amino acids. CDR3 in DNA: TGTGCCGGCACCATCGCCCGAGCTAACTATGGCTACACCTTC. Its protein product is CAGTIARANYGYTF.

This clone has only one observation. The chain has TRBV5-1 and TRBJ1-3; no definite D call. With 0 bases removed from V and 2 bases from J, the gap between germline ends came to 12 bases. CDR1 and CDR2 (germline): SGHRS, YFSETQ. The CDR3 loop spans 16 amino acids. This CDR3 reads CASSLGSAGPGNTIYF. Written as DNA, the CDR3 is TGCGCCAGCAGCTTGGGGAGTGCGGGCCCTGGAAACACCATATATTTT.

The chain combines TRBV10-3 with TRBJ2-7, with D possibly matching TRBD2 (6 bases). The germline V gene encodes CDR1 ENHRY and CDR2 SYGVKD. The V and J ends lost 6 bases and 3 bases respectively, with 12 bases between them. The CDR3 totals 13 residues. The CDR3 DNA reads as TGTGCCATCAGCGCGGGACGGCTCTACGAGCAGTACTTC. Encoded protein: CAISAGRLYEQYF.

CDR3 nucleotides: TGTGCCTGGAGGCGCCAGGAGGGCACCACAGATACGCAGTATTTT. Translated: CAWRRQEGTTDTQYF. The chain recombines TRBV30 with TRBJ2-3, with D possibly TRBD2 on 6 matching bases. V lost 3 bases to trimming and J lost 2 bases, with 15 bases between them. The CDR3 is 15 residues long. The germline CDR1 and CDR2 sequences are GTSNPN and SVGIG (reference sequence). Using reference TRBV30 and TRBJ2-3 for the parts outside the CDR3, the full variable domain is SQTIHQWPATLVQPVGSPLSLECTVEGTSNPNLYWYRQAAGRGLQLLFYSVGIGQISSEVPQNLSASRPQDRQFILSSKKLLLSDSGFYLCAWRRQEGTTDTQYFGPGTRLTVL.

This chain joins TRBV5-1 and TRBJ2-5; 8 nucleotides match TRBD2. Germline V gene lookup returns CDR1 SGHRS and CDR2 YFSETQ. CDR3 size: 13 residues. With 2 bases clipped from V and 6 bases from J, the junction kept 3 bases outside the gene matches. The CDR3 nucleotides are TGCGCCAGCAGCTTTGCGGGAGGAAAGACCCAGTACTTC. Translated, it gives CASSFAGGKTQYF.

This clone was seen just once. CDR3 region: CATEDGGGLKPQHF. The CDR3 DNA sequence: TGTGCCACCGAGGACGGAGGCGGGTTGAAGCCCCAGCATTTT. V is TRBV28 and J is TRBJ1-5; unclear D gene. The CDR3 spans 14 residues. Trimming took off 10 bases at V and 8 bases at J, with 21 bases between the two ends. CDR1 is MDHEN, CDR2 SYDVKM, per germline.

The chain has TRBV4-3 and TRBJ1-4, with D maybe TRBD1 (5 bases). Germline V CDR1 and CDR2: LGHNA, YSLEER. The V gene lost 1 base and the J gene lost 5 bases, with 14 bases spanning the gap. The CDR3 extends over 16 amino acids. CDR3 loop: CASSQGGLGPNEKLFF. CDR3 sequence (DNA): TGCGCCAGCAGCCAAGGGGGCCTGGGGCCCAATGAAAAACTGTTTTTT.

CDR3 protein: CASRIWETYEQYF. The CDR3, as DNA: TGTGCCAGCAGGATATGGGAGACCTACGAGCAGTACTTC. The V gene is TRBV6-4, the J gene TRBJ2-7, with a possible D match to TRBD2 (5 bases). V lost 6 bases and J lost 2, with 11 bases in between. The germline V gene has CDR1 MRHNA and CDR2 SNTAGT. This CDR3 is 13 amino acids long.

CDR3: CASSQGTLAANEKLFF. The CDR3 DNA follows: TGTGCCAGCAGCCAGGGGACCCTTGCGGCTAATGAAAAACTGTTTTTT. The V call is TRBV6-6, the J call TRBJ1-4, with a tentative D call TRBD1 (6 bases). CDR3 length: 16 residues. V lost 6 bases, J lost 3 bases, and 17 bases lay in between. Germline V lookup: CDR1 MNHNY, CDR2 SVGAGI (reference sequence).

Turning to this clone: At one of its ends the junction is not consistent with the germline gene, which may arise from a read error. This chain joins TRBV7-9 and TRBJ2-7; D may be TRBD2 (5 bases). The CDR3 totals 15 residues. Per the germline V gene, CDR1 is SEHNR and CDR2 is FQNEAQ (reference sequence). DNA for the CDR3: TGTTCCAGCAGCCCCAGTGGGTGGGAGTCCTACGAGCAGTACTTC. It is translated as CSSSPSGWESYEQYF.